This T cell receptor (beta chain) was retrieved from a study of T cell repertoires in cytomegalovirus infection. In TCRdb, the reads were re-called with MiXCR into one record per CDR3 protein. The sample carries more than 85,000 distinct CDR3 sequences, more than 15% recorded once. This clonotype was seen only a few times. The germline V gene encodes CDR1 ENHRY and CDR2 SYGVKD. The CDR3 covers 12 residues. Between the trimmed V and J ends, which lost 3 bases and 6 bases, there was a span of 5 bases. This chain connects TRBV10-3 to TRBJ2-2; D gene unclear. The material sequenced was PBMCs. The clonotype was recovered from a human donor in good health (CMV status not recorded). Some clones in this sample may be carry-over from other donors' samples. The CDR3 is CAISDPSGELFF. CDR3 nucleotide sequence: TGTGCCATCAGTGACCCATCCGGGGAGCTGTTTTTT.